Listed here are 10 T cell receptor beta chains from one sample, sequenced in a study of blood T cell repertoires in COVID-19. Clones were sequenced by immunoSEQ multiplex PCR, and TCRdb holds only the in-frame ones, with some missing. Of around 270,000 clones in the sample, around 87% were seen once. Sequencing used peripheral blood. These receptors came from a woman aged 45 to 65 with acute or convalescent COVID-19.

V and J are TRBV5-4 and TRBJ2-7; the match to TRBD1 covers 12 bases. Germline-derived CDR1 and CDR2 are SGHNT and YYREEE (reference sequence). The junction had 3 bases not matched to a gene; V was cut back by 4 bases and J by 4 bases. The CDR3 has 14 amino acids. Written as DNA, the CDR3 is TGTGCCAGCAGCCGGGACAGGGGGCTGTACGAGCAGTACTTC. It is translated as CASSRDRGLYEQYF.

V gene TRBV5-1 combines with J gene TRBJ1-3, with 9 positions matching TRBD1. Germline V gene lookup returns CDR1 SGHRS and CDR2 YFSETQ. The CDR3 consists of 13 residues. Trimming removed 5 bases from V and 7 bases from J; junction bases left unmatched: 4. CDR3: CASRPDRGNTIYF. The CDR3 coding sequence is TGCGCCAGCAGACCCGACAGGGGGAACACCATATATTTT. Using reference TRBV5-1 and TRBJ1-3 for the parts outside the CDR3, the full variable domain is KAGVTQTPRYLIKTRGQQVTLSCSPISGHRSVSWYQQTPGQGLQFLFEYFSETQRNKGNFPGRFSGRQFSNSRSEMNVSTLELGDSALYLCASRPDRGNTIYFGEGSWLTVV.

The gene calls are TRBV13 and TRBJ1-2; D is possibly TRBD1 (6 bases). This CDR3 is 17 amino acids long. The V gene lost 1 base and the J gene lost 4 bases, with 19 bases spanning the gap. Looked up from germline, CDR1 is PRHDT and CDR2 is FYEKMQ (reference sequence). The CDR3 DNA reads TGTGCCAGCAGCTTAGTATTTTTAGGCAGGGGATCCTATGGCTACACCTTC. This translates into CASSLVFLGRGSYGYTF.

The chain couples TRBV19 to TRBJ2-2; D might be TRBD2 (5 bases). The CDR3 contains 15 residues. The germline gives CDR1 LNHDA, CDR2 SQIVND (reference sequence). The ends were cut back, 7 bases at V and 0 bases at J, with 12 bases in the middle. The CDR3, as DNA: TGTGCCAGTACCCCGGGAACAGCGAACACCGGGGAGCTGTTTTTT. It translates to CASTPGTANTGELFF.

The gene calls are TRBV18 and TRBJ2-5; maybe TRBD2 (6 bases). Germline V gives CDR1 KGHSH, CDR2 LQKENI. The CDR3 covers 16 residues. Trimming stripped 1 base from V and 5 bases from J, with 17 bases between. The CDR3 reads CASSPQNSLAGETQYF. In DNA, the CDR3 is TGTGCCAGCTCACCACAAAACTCTCTGGCGGGGGAGACCCAGTACTTC.

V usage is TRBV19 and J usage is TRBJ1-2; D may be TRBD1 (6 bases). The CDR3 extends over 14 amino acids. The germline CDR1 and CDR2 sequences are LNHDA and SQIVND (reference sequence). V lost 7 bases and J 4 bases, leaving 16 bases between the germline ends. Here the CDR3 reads CASNPPGARYGYTF. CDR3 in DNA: TGTGCCAGTAATCCCCCAGGGGCTCGCTATGGCTACACCTTC.

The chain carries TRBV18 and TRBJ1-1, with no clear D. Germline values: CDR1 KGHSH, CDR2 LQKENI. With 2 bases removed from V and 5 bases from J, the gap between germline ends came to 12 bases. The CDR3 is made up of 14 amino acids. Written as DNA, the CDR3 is TGTGCCAGCTCACCATCTCGGGGTTGGACTGAAGCTTTCTTT. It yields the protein CASSPSRGWTEAFF.

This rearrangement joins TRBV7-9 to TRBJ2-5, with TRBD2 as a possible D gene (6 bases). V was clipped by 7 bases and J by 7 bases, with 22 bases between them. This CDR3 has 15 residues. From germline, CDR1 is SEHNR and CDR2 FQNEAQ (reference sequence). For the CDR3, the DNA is TGTGCCAGCATCGAATCCGCCCCCCGGCGGGGGACCCAGTACTTC. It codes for CASIESAPRRGTQYF.

This chain's CDR3 is CASSLGQGVKTQYF. In nucleotides, the CDR3 is TGTGCCAGCTCATTAGGACAGGGTGTAAAGACCCAGTACTTC. The chain links TRBV18 to TRBJ2-5; 8 nucleotides match TRBD1. CDR1 is KGHSH, CDR2 LQKENI, per germline. Trimming cost V 5 bases and J 6 bases; bases outside gene matches: 8. The CDR3 has 14 residues.

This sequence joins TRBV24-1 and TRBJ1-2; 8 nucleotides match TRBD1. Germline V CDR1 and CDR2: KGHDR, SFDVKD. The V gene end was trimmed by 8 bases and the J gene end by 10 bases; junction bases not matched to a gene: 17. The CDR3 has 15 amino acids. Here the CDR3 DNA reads TGTGCCACCACCCCGGGACAGGTGGGCGCCGTGTACTACACCTTC. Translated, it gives CATTPGQVGAVYYTF.